This T cell receptor (beta chain) stems from a study of blood T cell repertoires in COVID-19. In the source study's methods: Using reference gene primer amplification, nucleated cell counts were estimated. This table comes from immunoSEQ multiplex PCR, and its TCRdb copy is limited to in-frame clones, with some not included. D and trimming were read from the DNA, whereas the V and J calls and clone size are those reported in that table. The sample has fewer than 150,000 clones, 85% seen once; the top ten hold less than 15%. This clonotype was sampled from a human donor in a cohort sampled during active COVID-19. Source material: peripheral blood.

The CDR3 is CASSEAIGYTF. In nucleotides, the CDR3 is TGTGCCAGCAGTGAAGCTATTGGCTACACCTTC. The rearrangement links TRBV2 to TRBJ1-2; no clear D gene. V lost 0 bases and J lost 7, with 3 bases in between. The V gene's germline CDR1 is SNHLY and CDR2 FYNNEI. CDR3 length: 11 residues.